This T cell receptor (beta chain) was retrieved from a study of shared clonotypes between healthy human individuals. Study in general: Three plates were used per donor for CD4 naive, three for CD4 memory, two for CD8 naive and one for CD8 memory.

As concerns this clone: Its cognate antigen is unknown.

Selected positively for CCR7 and CD45RO-negative, naive CD8 cells excluded terminally differentiated effector memory CD45RA+ cells. Study outcomes and limitations: Depth of sequencing was expected to influence donor clonotype sharing. When naive CD4 clonotypes were compared across a few donors, approximately 5% were shared.

The DNA input per sorted-subset replicate PCR was about 220 ng, corresponding to 30,000 or so T cell genomes. Only in-frame clones appear in the TCRdb table, and some are missing; sequencing was by immunoSEQ multiplex PCR. The data show some 2.1 million clones, about 95% seen once. This CDR3 comprises 16 residues. V lost 2 bases and J lost 3, with 14 bases in between. Germline V gene lookup returns CDR1 LNHDA and CDR2 SQIVND (reference sequence). The clonotype originates from a man aged 18 to 29 in good health. Sequencing was carried out using naive CD8+ T cells sorted from blood. The chain uses TRBV19 and TRBJ1-5, with TRBD1 as a possible D gene (5 bases). The DNA for the CDR3 is TGTGCCAGTAGTATAAGAACGGGAGGGGTCAATCAGCCCCAGCATTTT. Its protein is CASSIRTGGVNQPQHF. The full variable domain, completed using reference TRBV19 and TRBJ1-5, is DGGITQSPKYLFRKEGQNVTLSCEQNLNHDAMYWYRQDPGQGLRLIYYSQIVNDFQKGDIAEGYSVSREKKESFPLTVTSAQKNPTAFYLCASSIRTGGVNQPQHFGDGTRLSIL.